The sequence of this T cell receptor beta chain was determined in a study of T cell responses to AZD1222 COVID-19 vaccine. Study-wide results and limits: Breadth and depth of Spike-specific TCRs rose after two AZD1222 doses. Donor demographics were predominantly white British with a female majority; clonal diversity may be underestimated.

V was trimmed by 9 bases and J by 1 base, leaving 15 bases between them. CDR3 length: 15 residues. Germline V gene data show CDR1 as SGHTA and CDR2 as FQGNSA. Regarding this clone: The target antigen is unknown.

This table comes from immunoSEQ multiplex PCR, and its TCRdb copy is limited to in-frame clones, with some not included. The sample includes approximately 67,000 clones, 70% to 90% seen only once; the top ten take roughly 2.7%. The chain recombines TRBV7-2 with TRBJ2-2; TRBD1 or TRBD2 may be the D gene (5 bases each). Sample: peripheral blood, taken on day 0 of AZD1222 vaccination. The TCR originated in an adult in good health. CDR3: CASPAGGENTGELFF. The CDR3 nucleotides are TGTGCCAGTCCCGCTGGGGGAGAGAACACCGGGGAGCTGTTTTTT.